The rows below give T cell receptor beta chains drawn from one sample of a study of shared clonotypes between healthy human individuals. The data were produced by immunoSEQ multiplex PCR, yet TCRdb's version contains in-frame clones alone and is incomplete. The sample gives 400,000 to 600,000 clones, about 79% of which show up once; roughly an eighth is in the top ten. Sequenced sample: PBMCs. The receptors were sampled from a woman in her forties in good health. Some clones in this sample may be carry-over from other donors' samples. The CDR3 runs from the conserved cysteine through the conserved F or W. Each record gives: J gene, V gene, clone size, D gene, CDR3 DNA, CDR3 protein. The D gene is left open where the match is weak. Only part of the rows carry a size: once, few, many, or a class if the clone is expanded.

j_call: TRBJ2-2
v_call: TRBV19
clone_size: NA
d_call: NA
cdr3_nt: TGTGCCAGTAGTTCAGCGACCGGGGAGCTGTTTTTT
cdr3_aa: CASSSATGELFF

j_call: TRBJ1-1
v_call: TRBV5-1
clone_size: few
d_call: NA
cdr3_nt: TGCGCCAGCAGCTTGGTCCCCGGGGCGGACACTGAAGCTTTCTTT
cdr3_aa: CASSLVPGADTEAFF

j_call: TRBJ2-1
v_call: TRBV25-1
clone_size: NA
d_call: TRBD1
cdr3_nt: TGTGCCAGTAGGTCGACAGGGGGCTCCTACAATGAGCAGTTCTTC
cdr3_aa: CASRSTGGSYNEQFF

j_call: TRBJ2-3
v_call: TRBV7-3
clone_size: NA
d_call: NA
cdr3_nt: TGTGCCAGCAGCTTACGTCCGACCCAAGGGGGGGTCACAGATACGCAGTATTTT
cdr3_aa: CASSLRPTQGGVTDTQYF

j_call: TRBJ2-1
v_call: TRBV7-9
clone_size: NA
d_call: NA
cdr3_nt: TGTGCCAGCAGCTCAGACCCCTCCGGGAATGAGCAGTTCTTC
cdr3_aa: CASSSDPSGNEQFF

j_call: TRBJ2-1
v_call: TRBV7-7
clone_size: NA
d_call: TRBD2
cdr3_nt: TGTGCTAGCAGCTTGCTAGCGGGAGGGAATGAGCAGTTCTTC
cdr3_aa: CASSLLAGGNEQFF

j_call: TRBJ1-2
v_call: TRBV9
clone_size: NA
d_call: NA
cdr3_nt: TGTGCCAGCAGCTTAGGACGGGTTGGGTCATATGGCTACACCTTC
cdr3_aa: CASSLGRVGSYGYTF

j_call: TRBJ2-3
v_call: TRBV7-2
clone_size: once
d_call: NA
cdr3_nt: TGTGCCAGCAGCCTCAGGGACACAGATACGCAGTATTTT
cdr3_aa: CASSLRDTDTQYF

j_call: TRBJ2-7
v_call: TRBV7-8
clone_size: NA
d_call: TRBD2
cdr3_nt: TGTGCCAGCAGCTTTGCTAGCGGGGCCTACGAGCAGTACTTC
cdr3_aa: CASSFASGAYEQYF

j_call: TRBJ1-5
v_call: TRBV6-5
clone_size: few
d_call: NA
cdr3_nt: TGTGCCAGCAGCCGGACAGATAATCAGCCCCAGCATTTT
cdr3_aa: CASSRTDNQPQHF

j_call: TRBJ2-5
v_call: TRBV28
clone_size: NA
d_call: NA
cdr3_nt: TGTGCCAGCAGTTTCGCGGGACAGTTTAAAGAGACCCAGTACTTC
cdr3_aa: CASSFAGQFKETQYF

j_call: TRBJ2-7
v_call: TRBV7-9
clone_size: few
d_call: NA
cdr3_nt: TGTGCCAGCCAGGACGGTCCTTACGAGCAGTACTTC
cdr3_aa: CASQDGPYEQYF

j_call: TRBJ2-1
v_call: TRBV7-8
clone_size: NA
d_call: TRBD1
cdr3_nt: TGTGCCAGCAGCTTTTGGGACAGCCAGTTGACCAATGAGCAGTTCTTC
cdr3_aa: CASSFWDSQLTNEQFF

j_call: TRBJ2-7
v_call: TRBV5-4
clone_size: NA
d_call: TRBD2
cdr3_nt: TGTGCCAGCAGCTTCCAGCGGGAGGGACGGGAGCAGTACTTC
cdr3_aa: CASSFQREGREQYF

j_call: TRBJ2-1
v_call: TRBV2
clone_size: NA
d_call: TRBD2
cdr3_nt: TGTGCCAGCAGCGCCGAGACTAGCGGATACAATGAGCAGTTCTTC
cdr3_aa: CASSAETSGYNEQFF

j_call: TRBJ2-7
v_call: TRBV6-5
clone_size: NA
d_call: TRBD2
cdr3_nt: TGTGCCAGCACTAAACTTTTGGGGGGGGACTACGAGCAGTACTTC
cdr3_aa: CASTKLLGGDYEQYF

j_call: TRBJ1-4
v_call: TRBV18
clone_size: NA
d_call: NA
cdr3_nt: TGTGCCAGCTCATCGACAGGACCTAATGAAAAACTGTTTTTT
cdr3_aa: CASSSTGPNEKLFF

j_call: TRBJ2-7
v_call: TRBV7-8
clone_size: once
d_call: TRBD1
cdr3_nt: TGTGCCAGCAGCTTAGGGACAGGGGAGGGGTACGAGCAGTACTTC
cdr3_aa: CASSLGTGEGYEQYF

j_call: TRBJ2-2
v_call: TRBV27
clone_size: NA
d_call: NA
cdr3_nt: TGTGCCAGCAGTTTAACAGGGACCGGGGGACTGTTTTTT
cdr3_aa: CASSLTGTGGLFF

j_call: TRBJ2-1
v_call: TRBV6-5
clone_size: NA
d_call: NA
cdr3_nt: TGTGCCAGCAGTTACTTCTTCCGAGGTTACAATGAGCAGTTCTTC
cdr3_aa: CASSYFFRGYNEQFF

j_call: TRBJ2-5
v_call: TRBV6-1
clone_size: few
d_call: TRBD2
cdr3_nt: TGTGCCAGCAGTGAAGGGTTCTCAGCGGGAGGCGCCGTGGAGACCCAGTACTTC
cdr3_aa: CASSEGFSAGGAVETQYF

j_call: TRBJ2-3
v_call: TRBV7-9
clone_size: NA
d_call: NA
cdr3_nt: TGTGCCAGCAGCACCACCCTTCCGGCAGTCACAGATACGCAGTATTTT
cdr3_aa: CASSTTLPAVTDTQYF

j_call: TRBJ2-7
v_call: TRBV7-2
clone_size: NA
d_call: TRBD2
cdr3_nt: TGTGCCAGCAGCCCCCTTAGCGGGTTTGGCGAGCAGTACTTC
cdr3_aa: CASSPLSGFGEQYF

j_call: TRBJ2-2
v_call: TRBV14
clone_size: NA
d_call: TRBD2
cdr3_nt: TGTGCCAGCAGCCAAGATCCTAGCGGGATCTCCGGGGAGCTGTTTTTT
cdr3_aa: CASSQDPSGISGELFF

j_call: TRBJ2-4
v_call: TRBV7-6
clone_size: NA
d_call: NA
cdr3_nt: TGTGCCAGCAGCTTAGAGGTCCAAGGGTATGTTCAGTACTTC
cdr3_aa: CASSLEVQGYVQYF

j_call: TRBJ1-3
v_call: TRBV28
clone_size: NA
d_call: NA
cdr3_nt: TGTGCCAGCAGGGTAGGCTCTGGAAACACCATATATTTT
cdr3_aa: CASRVGSGNTIYF

j_call: TRBJ1-2
v_call: TRBV9
clone_size: once
d_call: NA
cdr3_nt: TGTGCCAGCAGCGCTGGCCCGATCTATGGCTACACCTTC
cdr3_aa: CASSAGPIYGYTF

j_call: TRBJ1-1
v_call: TRBV18
clone_size: NA
d_call: NA
cdr3_nt: TGTGCCAGCTCACCCGACCTAAACACTGAAGCTTTCTTT
cdr3_aa: CASSPDLNTEAFF

j_call: TRBJ1-2
v_call: TRBV2
clone_size: NA
d_call: NA
cdr3_nt: TGTGCCAGCAGTGACTTGACGGAGAGTGGCTACACCTTC
cdr3_aa: CASSDLTESGYTF

j_call: TRBJ2-5
v_call: TRBV4-2
clone_size: NA
d_call: NA
cdr3_nt: TGTGCCAGCAGCCAAGACAGGGGAGAGACCCAGTACTTC
cdr3_aa: CASSQDRGETQYF

j_call: TRBJ2-3
v_call: TRBV27
clone_size: NA
d_call: NA
cdr3_nt: TGTGCCAGCAGTCGCAATAGCGGCACAGATACGCAGTATTTT
cdr3_aa: CASSRNSGTDTQYF

j_call: TRBJ1-1
v_call: TRBV6-1
clone_size: NA
d_call: NA
cdr3_nt: TGTGCCAGCAGTGTCTACAGGATAGAGACTGAAGCTTTCTTT
cdr3_aa: CASSVYRIETEAFF

j_call: TRBJ1-5
v_call: TRBV4-1
clone_size: many
d_call: NA
cdr3_nt: TGCGCCAGCAGCCAAGCCACAGGGAGTGGCAATCAGCCCCAGCATTTT
cdr3_aa: CASSQATGSGNQPQHF